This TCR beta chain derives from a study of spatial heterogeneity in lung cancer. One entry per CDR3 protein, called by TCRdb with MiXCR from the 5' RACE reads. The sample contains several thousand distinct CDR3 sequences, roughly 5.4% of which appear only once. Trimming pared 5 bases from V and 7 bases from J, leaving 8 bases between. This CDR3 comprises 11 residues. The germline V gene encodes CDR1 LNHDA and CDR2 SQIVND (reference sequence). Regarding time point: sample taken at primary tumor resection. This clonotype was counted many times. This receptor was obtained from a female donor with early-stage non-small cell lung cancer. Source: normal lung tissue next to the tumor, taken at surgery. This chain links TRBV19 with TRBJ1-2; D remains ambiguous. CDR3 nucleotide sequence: TGTGCCAGTAGTTACACTCGTGGCTACACCTTC. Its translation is CASSYTRGYTF.